Listed below are T cell receptor beta chains from one sample, sequenced in a study of shared clonotypes between healthy human individuals. Clones were read by immunoSEQ multiplex PCR, and TCRdb kept only the in-frame ones, dropping some. The sample yields some 1 million clones, about 80% seen once. Specimen: memory CD4+ T cells sorted from blood. The receptors derive from a man aged 18 to 30 in good health. The CDR3 runs from the conserved cysteine through the conserved F or W. The D gene is left open where the match is weak. Only some rows state a clone size, as once, few, many or a class for expanded clones.

V	J	D	length	size	DNA	CDR3
TRBV30	TRBJ1-3	TRBD1	13	NA	TGTGCCTGGAGTTTGACAGGGGTAAACACCATATATTTT	CAWSLTGVNTIYF
TRBV25-1	TRBJ1-6	NA	17	NA	TGTGCCAGCAGTGAATGGAAGGGGTTGGGGGATAATTCACCCCTCCACTTT	CASSEWKGLGDNSPLHF
TRBV27	TRBJ2-5	NA	14	NA	TGTGCCAGCAGTTTATTAGGTAGCGTGGAGACCCAGTACTTC	CASSLLGSVETQYF
TRBV6-1	TRBJ1-2	TRBD1	15	NA	TGTGCCAGCAATCCCCAGACAGGGTCGGACTATGGCTACACCTTC	CASNPQTGSDYGYTF
TRBV2	TRBJ2-1	NA	12	few	TGTGCCAGCAGGAGTAGCCGGAATGAGCAGTTCTTC	CASRSSRNEQFF
TRBV5-1	TRBJ2-3	TRBD2	18	once	TGCGCCAGCAGCACCCCCGGGGGAGGGAACCCCAGCACAGATACGCAGTATTTT	CASSTPGGGNPSTDTQYF
TRBV5-4	TRBJ2-3	NA	15	NA	TGTGCCAGCAGCTTGGACGGAACTAGCACAGATACGCAGTATTTT	CASSLDGTSTDTQYF
TRBV28	TRBJ2-4	NA	17	NA	TGTGCCAGCAGTCCTCGACTTGGAGGAGGAAATGAAAACATTCAGTACTTC	CASSPRLGGGNENIQYF
TRBV7-2	TRBJ2-3	NA	13	NA	TGTGCCAGCAGCCCCCCCTCTCTTGATACGCAGTATTTT	CASSPPSLDTQYF
TRBV5-8	TRBJ2-3	TRBD2	17	NA	TGTGCCAGCAGCATCCAGACTAGCGGGTTGTGGGCAGATACGCAGTATTTT	CASSIQTSGLWADTQYF
TRBV5-1	TRBJ2-1	NA	15	NA	TGCGCCAGCAGCTTGAGGGACGCAAGGGGCAATGAGCAGTTCTTC	CASSLRDARGNEQFF
TRBV18	TRBJ2-7	NA	15	NA	TGTGCCAGCTCTACCAGTGGAGGGGGGCTGTACGAGCAGTACTTC	CASSTSGGGLYEQYF
TRBV6-5	TRBJ1-2	TRBD1	14	NA	TGTGCCAGCACCGAGGGACAGGGATCCTATGGCTACACCTTC	CASTEGQGSYGYTF
TRBV7-6	TRBJ2-3	NA	14	NA	TGTGCCAGCAGCTTACCGGGCGGCACAGATACGCAGTATTTT	CASSLPGGTDTQYF
TRBV4-2	TRBJ1-3	NA	16	NA	TGTGCCAGCAGCCAAGAAGGAGGGGGATCTGGAAACACCATATATTTT	CASSQEGGGSGNTIYF
TRBV7-2	TRBJ2-2	TRBD2	16	once	TGTGCCAGCAGCTTTCCTAGCGGGAGGGGCACCGGGGAGCTGTTTTTT	CASSFPSGRGTGELFF
TRBV7-9	TRBJ2-6	TRBD2	16	NA	TGTGCCAGCAGCCCCGGGACTACCTCTGGGGCCAACGTCCTGACTTTC	CASSPGTTSGANVLTF
TRBV19	TRBJ1-5	NA	14	NA	TGTGCCAGTAGTATTATGATCGCCGATCAGCCCCAGCATTTT	CASSIMIADQPQHF
TRBV2	TRBJ2-2	NA	14	few	TGTGCCAGCAGGGCCGGACCGAACACCGGGGAGCTGTTTTTT	CASRAGPNTGELFF
TRBV19	TRBJ2-4	TRBD1	13	few	TGTGCCAGTAGTATAGGGAAGGGGGCGCATAGGGACTTC	CASSIGKGAHRDF
TRBV19	TRBJ1-2	TRBD1	16	NA	TGTGCCAGTAGTATTGTGGGGAAGACAGGGACAGACGGCTACACCTTC	CASSIVGKTGTDGYTF
TRBV6-5	TRBJ1-1	NA	15	few	TGTGCCAGCAGTTATAGTGAAGGTTTTGGAACTGAAGCTTTCTTT	CASSYSEGFGTEAFF
TRBV10-2	TRBJ2-5	TRBD2	14	NA	TGCGCCAGCAGTGAACTTGAAGGGGAGGGGACCCAGTACTTC	CASSELEGEGTQYF
TRBV5-6	TRBJ1-1	NA	13	few	TGTGCCAGCAGCTTGGTCAGAGCCACTGAAGCTTTCTTT	CASSLVRATEAFF
TRBV5-6	TRBJ1-2	NA	16	NA	TGTGCCAGCAGCTCGGGAGGCTCGGGCGGAGGCTATGGCTACACCTTC	CASSSGGSGGGYGYTF
TRBV6-1	TRBJ1-2	NA	14	NA	TGTGCCAGCACTAATACGGGCTTGGGCTATGGCTACACCTTC	CASTNTGLGYGYTF
TRBV18	TRBJ2-7	NA	14	NA	TGTGCCAGCTCACCCTCCGGCAGCCCCTACGAGCAGTACTTC	CASSPSGSPYEQYF
TRBV13	TRBJ2-2	TRBD1	16	NA	TGTGCCAGCAGCCGAGGGGGGACAGGGAACACCGGGGAGCTGTTTTTT	CASSRGGTGNTGELFF
TRBV7-8	TRBJ2-7	NA	14	many	TGTGCCAGCAGCTTAGTGCCAGGGAGCTACGAGCAGTACTTC	CASSLVPGSYEQYF
TRBV10-3	TRBJ2-7	TRBD1	12	few	TGTGCCATCAGGGGGACAGGGGACGAGCAGTACTTC	CAIRGTGDEQYF
TRBV7-9	TRBJ2-1	TRBD1	12	NA	TGTGCCAGCAGCCCAGGGGGCAATGAGCAGTTCTTC	CASSPGGNEQFF
TRBV27	TRBJ2-2	NA	15	few	TGTGCCACCAACTTCAACGGGCTCGGCACCGGGGAGCTGTTTTTT	CATNFNGLGTGELFF
TRBV5-1	TRBJ2-1	NA	13	NA	TGCGCCAGCAGCTTGGATCTAATAAATGAGCAGTTCTTC	CASSLDLINEQFF
TRBV18	TRBJ2-7	TRBD1	16	NA	TGTGCCAGCTCGGCCGGGACAGGTATCCAAAAGAACGAGCAGTACTTC	CASSAGTGIQKNEQYF
TRBV4-3	TRBJ2-6	NA	20	many	TGCGCCAGCAGCCAAGCCCCCCCAGGACCAACAGCGGCTGGGGCCAACGTCCTGACTTTC	CASSQAPPGPTAAGANVLTF
TRBV5-6	TRBJ1-3	NA	14	few	TGTGCCAGCAGCTTGAGAGGGGTCGGAAACACCATATATTTT	CASSLRGVGNTIYF
TRBV7-2	TRBJ1-3	NA	15	NA	TGTGCCAGCAGCCCTGACAGAGGAGGAGGAAACACCATATATTTT	CASSPDRGGGNTIYF
TRBV27	TRBJ2-7	NA	16	once	TGTGCCAGCACCAACCAGGGGTCTCCGCCTGCCTACGAGCAGTACTTC	CASTNQGSPPAYEQYF
TRBV19	TRBJ1-5	NA	15	few	TGTGCCAGTAGTGTACGGGGGGACCCCAATCAGCCCCAGCATTTT	CASSVRGDPNQPQHF
TRBV7-2	TRBJ2-7	TRBD2	15	NA	TGTGCCAGCAGCTTAGCCGCTAGCGGGGTCTACGAGCAGTACTTC	CASSLAASGVYEQYF
TRBV28	TRBJ1-5	NA	16	NA	TGTGCCAGCAGTTTAGGCGAAGAGAATAGCAATCAGCCCCAGCATTTT	CASSLGEENSNQPQHF
TRBV25-1	TRBJ1-4	NA	17	few	TGTGCCAGCAGCCTCCGCCGGGCCGCACCCATGGAGGAAAAACTGTTTTTT	CASSLRRAAPMEEKLFF
TRBV5-5	TRBJ2-6	NA	15	NA	TGTGCCAGCAGCTTTGTGGGGTCTGGGGCCAACGTCCTGACTTTC	CASSFVGSGANVLTF
TRBV4-1	TRBJ1-6	TRBD1	15	few	TGCGCCAGCAGCGAATCCGGGACAGGGCCCCTGGCCCTCCACTTT	CASSESGTGPLALHF
TRBV4-1	TRBJ1-4	TRBD1	18	once	TGCGCCAGCAGCCAAGTTTTGGGACAGGCCTCAACTAATGAAAAACTGTTTTTT	CASSQVLGQASTNEKLFF
TRBV11-1	TRBJ2-5	TRBD2	13	NA	TGTGCCAGCAGCCCGGGGGGGCGTGAGACCCAGTACTTC	CASSPGGRETQYF
TRBV10-1	TRBJ2-2	TRBD1	17	NA	TGCGCCAGCAGTGACCTGGGACAGGGGCCGAACACCGGGGAGCTGTTTTTT	CASSDLGQGPNTGELFF
TRBV5-1	TRBJ2-7	TRBD1	13	once	TGCGCCAGCAGCAAGGGACAGGCCGACGAGCAGTACTTC	CASSKGQADEQYF
TRBV7-8	TRBJ2-5	NA	16	NA	TGTGCCAGCAGCTTAGGAAGACACCTTAACCAAGAGACCCAGTACTTC	CASSLGRHLNQETQYF
TRBV9	TRBJ2-7	TRBD1	16	few	TGTGCCAGCAGCGCGAAGGGACAGGGGGGCTCCTACGAGCAGTACTTC	CASSAKGQGGSYEQYF
TRBV14	TRBJ2-5	NA	16	NA	TGTGCCAGCAGCCAAGATTCTCTGCTTTACCAAGAGACCCAGTACTTC	CASSQDSLLYQETQYF
TRBV2	TRBJ2-2	NA	14	NA	TGTGCCAGCAGTGAATTAAGGTCGTCCGGGGAGCTGTTTTTT	CASSELRSSGELFF
TRBV7-9	TRBJ2-7	NA	17	NA	TGTGCCAGCAGCTTTGGAGAGGGCAGTCTTCTGGCCTACGAGCAGTACTTC	CASSFGEGSLLAYEQYF
TRBV28	TRBJ1-4	TRBD1	15	NA	TGTGCCAGCAGTCCGCGAGACAGGGTCTATGAAAAACTGTTTTTT	CASSPRDRVYEKLFF
TRBV5-1	TRBJ2-3	TRBD2	16	NA	TGCGCCAGCAGCTCCCTGACTAGCGGGCCCGCAGATACGCAGTATTTT	CASSSLTSGPADTQYF
TRBV6-1	TRBJ2-5	NA	17	NA	TGTGCCAGCAGTGAAACAACTTCGCTTGCAAACCAAGAGACCCAGTACTTC	CASSETTSLANQETQYF
TRBV28	TRBJ1-1	NA	14	few	TGTGCCAGCAGCCCCGCAGACAGGAACACTGAAGCTTTCTTT	CASSPADRNTEAFF
TRBV30	TRBJ1-1	NA	12	NA	TGTGCCCGGGACCCCGTTAGGACTGAAGCTTTCTTT	CARDPVRTEAFF